This T cell receptor (beta chain) was sequenced in a study of graft-versus-host responses after intestinal transplantation. Sequencing used immunoSEQ multiplex PCR; TCRdb keeps in-frame clones, though not all of them. The sample has over 65,000 clones; about 91% are singletons. The germline gives CDR1 SGHTA, CDR2 FQGNSA. Trimming cost V 5 bases and J 6 bases; bases outside gene matches: 14. CDR3 size: 16 residues. Regarding this clone: No antigen is known for it.

The clonotype originates from a human donor who was the organ donor for an intestinal transplant. This material consisted of unstimulated CD8+ T cells sorted from spleen or lymph node cells, taken before transplant. The rearrangement uses TRBV7-2 and TRBJ2-7; 9 bases align to TRBD1. CDR3 loop: CASSLHPGTGYPEQYF. In DNA, the CDR3 is TGTGCCAGCAGCCTACACCCCGGGACAGGGTACCCCGAGCAGTACTTC.